These T cell receptor beta chains were read from a single sample in a study of Ad26.COV2.S vaccination and SARS-CoV-2 variants. Sequencing was performed with immunoSEQ multiplex PCR; in TCRdb, only in-frame clones are kept and a portion is missing. The sample has some 390,000 clones, 89% seen once; the top ten hold 1.5% to 2%. The specimen comprised peripheral blood, sampled in a trial of Ad26.COV2.S vaccine versus placebo. The receptors derive from a person between 18 and 65 years old who received the Ad26.COV2.S COVID-19 vaccine or a placebo. Both conserved end residues are part of each CDR3. The order of the fields is V gene, clone size, D gene, J gene, CDR3 DNA, CDR3 protein. The D gene is left open where the match is weak. For some rows the clone size is stated as once, few or many, or as a class when expanded; others skip it.

v_call: TRBV6-5; clone_size: once; d_call: .; j_call: TRBJ1-5; cdr3_nt: TGTGCCCGCCGGGGGGGGGCGGGCAATCAGCCCCAGCATTTT; cdr3_aa: CARRGGAGNQPQHF
v_call: TRBV27; clone_size: .; d_call: .; j_call: TRBJ2-6; cdr3_nt: TGTGCCAGCAGTTTACGTACTCCCTTCGGTACCACGGGGGCCAACGTCCTGACTTTC; cdr3_aa: CASSLRTPFGTTGANVLTF
v_call: TRBV11-2; clone_size: .; d_call: .; j_call: TRBJ2-2; cdr3_nt: TGTGCCAGCAGCTTAAGGGGGGAGAGGATCACCGGGGAGCTGTTTTTT; cdr3_aa: CASSLRGERITGELFF
v_call: TRBV11-3; clone_size: .; d_call: .; j_call: TRBJ2-3; cdr3_nt: TGTGCCAGCAGCCCACCCTTCCATACGCAGTATTTT; cdr3_aa: CASSPPFHTQYF
v_call: TRBV12-3/TRBV12-4; clone_size: .; d_call: .; j_call: TRBJ2-2; cdr3_nt: TGTGCCAGCACGGATGGGGACACCGGGGAGCTGTTTTTT; cdr3_aa: CASTDGDTGELFF
v_call: TRBV13; clone_size: few; d_call: .; j_call: TRBJ2-7; cdr3_nt: TGTGCCAGCAGCCAGGGACCCTACGAGCAGTACTTC; cdr3_aa: CASSQGPYEQYF
v_call: TRBV7-2; clone_size: few; d_call: .; j_call: TRBJ1-5; cdr3_nt: TGTGCCAGCAGCTTAAGGTGGGGAGGTCAGCCCCAGCATTTT; cdr3_aa: CASSLRWGGQPQHF
v_call: TRBV12-5; clone_size: .; d_call: .; j_call: TRBJ2-7; cdr3_nt: TGTGCTAGTGGTTCTCTAGGATCGGGCGAGCAGTACTTC; cdr3_aa: CASGSLGSGEQYF
v_call: TRBV20-1; clone_size: .; d_call: .; j_call: TRBJ2-5; cdr3_nt: TGCAGTGCTAGTGTTTCCGCCGGGCCTAGGACCCAGTACTTC; cdr3_aa: CSASVSAGPRTQYF
v_call: TRBV19; clone_size: .; d_call: .; j_call: TRBJ2-1; cdr3_nt: TGTGCCAGTACTCCCGACAGGAGCTCCTACAATGAGCAGTTCTTC; cdr3_aa: CASTPDRSSYNEQFF
v_call: TRBV27; clone_size: .; d_call: .; j_call: TRBJ2-2; cdr3_nt: TGTGCCAGCAGTCAGCAGGGTTACACCGGGGAGCTGTTTTTT; cdr3_aa: CASSQQGYTGELFF
v_call: TRBV12-3/TRBV12-4; clone_size: .; d_call: .; j_call: TRBJ1-1; cdr3_nt: TGTGCCAGCAGGGACAGGAACACTGAAGCTTTCTTT; cdr3_aa: CASRDRNTEAFF
v_call: TRBV11-2; clone_size: .; d_call: .; j_call: TRBJ2-7; cdr3_nt: TGTGCCAGCAGCAAAGGCGGGGCACATAGCTACGAGCAGTACTTC; cdr3_aa: CASSKGGAHSYEQYF
v_call: TRBV25-1; clone_size: few; d_call: .; j_call: TRBJ1-6; cdr3_nt: TGTGCCAGCAGTGATCTCTCCGGGGGGAATTCACCCCTCCACTTT; cdr3_aa: CASSDLSGGNSPLHF
v_call: TRBV3-1/TRBV3-2; clone_size: .; d_call: .; j_call: TRBJ1-6; cdr3_nt: TGTGCCAGCAGCCATGAAGCGGGATCACCCCTCCACTTT; cdr3_aa: CASSHEAGSPLHF
v_call: TRBV29-1; clone_size: .; d_call: .; j_call: TRBJ1-2; cdr3_nt: TGCAGCGTTGAAGAACAGGGTATTGAAGGCTACACCTTC; cdr3_aa: CSVEEQGIEGYTF
v_call: TRBV18; clone_size: once; d_call: TRBD2; j_call: TRBJ2-1; cdr3_nt: TGTGCCAGCTCACCGGAACTAGCGGGGCTCAATGAGCAGTTCTTC; cdr3_aa: CASSPELAGLNEQFF
v_call: TRBV2; clone_size: .; d_call: TRBD1; j_call: TRBJ1-1; cdr3_nt: TGTGCCAGCAGGGCCCGGGACAGGCTCACTGAAGCTTTCTTT; cdr3_aa: CASRARDRLTEAFF
v_call: TRBV5-1; clone_size: few; d_call: TRBD1; j_call: TRBJ2-7; cdr3_nt: TGCGCCAGCAGCCCGGCGGCCGGGACAGGCTCCTACGAGCAGTACTTC; cdr3_aa: CASSPAAGTGSYEQYF
v_call: TRBV5-6; clone_size: .; d_call: TRBD1; j_call: TRBJ1-1; cdr3_nt: TGTGCCAGCAGCCTCAGATCAGGGGGCAGTACGAACACTGAAGCTTTCTTT; cdr3_aa: CASSLRSGGSTNTEAFF
v_call: TRBV12-3/TRBV12-4; clone_size: .; d_call: TRBD1; j_call: TRBJ1-1; cdr3_nt: TGTGCCAGCAGAGGACAGGGGGTTACTGAAGCTTTCTTT; cdr3_aa: CASRGQGVTEAFF
v_call: TRBV9; clone_size: .; d_call: TRBD2; j_call: TRBJ2-1; cdr3_nt: TGTGCCAGCAGCGTAGGGCTAGCGGGAGGGCTAGGGAATGAGCAGTTCTTC; cdr3_aa: CASSVGLAGGLGNEQFF
v_call: TRBV27; clone_size: .; d_call: TRBD1; j_call: TRBJ1-5; cdr3_nt: TGTGCCAGCAGCAGGGACAGCGCTAGCAATCAGCCCCAGCATTTT; cdr3_aa: CASSRDSASNQPQHF
v_call: TRBV18; clone_size: .; d_call: TRBD2; j_call: TRBJ2-5; cdr3_nt: TGTGCCAGCTCACTGACTAGCGGGATCCAAGAGACCCAGTACTTC; cdr3_aa: CASSLTSGIQETQYF
v_call: TRBV28; clone_size: .; d_call: .; j_call: TRBJ2-1; cdr3_nt: TGTGCCAGCAGTTTATCCCCGGGCCTGGTCTACAATGAGCAGTTCTTC; cdr3_aa: CASSLSPGLVYNEQFF
v_call: TRBV9; clone_size: .; d_call: .; j_call: TRBJ2-3; cdr3_nt: TGTGCCAGCAGCGTAAATCCGGCGGGAAGGGCAGATACGCAGTATTTT; cdr3_aa: CASSVNPAGRADTQYF
v_call: TRBV6-5; clone_size: .; d_call: TRBD1; j_call: TRBJ1-1; cdr3_nt: TGTGCCAGCAGTTACTCGAGAGGGGGCTTGGGCACTGAAGCTTTCTTT; cdr3_aa: CASSYSRGGLGTEAFF
v_call: TRBV11-3; clone_size: .; d_call: .; j_call: TRBJ1-1; cdr3_nt: TGTGCCAGCAGCTCAGTCAGGGAAGACACTGAAGCTTTCTTT; cdr3_aa: CASSSVREDTEAFF
v_call: TRBV15; clone_size: .; d_call: .; j_call: TRBJ2-3; cdr3_nt: TGTGCCACCAGCAAGATGATAGATACGCAGTATTTT; cdr3_aa: CATSKMIDTQYF
v_call: TRBV30; clone_size: .; d_call: TRBD1; j_call: TRBJ1-2; cdr3_nt: TGTGCCTGGAGTGTACATTCAGGGGGAGTAGGCTACACCTTC; cdr3_aa: CAWSVHSGGVGYTF
v_call: TRBV7-2; clone_size: .; d_call: .; j_call: TRBJ1-5; cdr3_nt: TGTGCCAGCAGCTTAGGGACAGTACAGCCCCAGCATTTT; cdr3_aa: CASSLGTVQPQHF
v_call: TRBV2; clone_size: .; d_call: .; j_call: TRBJ2-7; cdr3_nt: TGTGCCAGCAAAATCGAGCGACTAGGGGACTACGAGCAGTACTTC; cdr3_aa: CASKIERLGDYEQYF
v_call: TRBV30; clone_size: .; d_call: .; j_call: TRBJ1-4; cdr3_nt: TGTGCCTGGAGTATAGGGGCAGGGACTAATGAAAAACTGTTTTTT; cdr3_aa: CAWSIGAGTNEKLFF
v_call: TRBV18; clone_size: .; d_call: TRBD1; j_call: TRBJ1-5; cdr3_nt: TGTGCCAGCTCACCGGGACAGCCCGGGAATCAGCCCCAGCATTTT; cdr3_aa: CASSPGQPGNQPQHF
v_call: TRBV28; clone_size: .; d_call: .; j_call: TRBJ2-5; cdr3_nt: TGTGCCAGCAGTTTTGGGGGCGGACTCCAAGAGACCCAGTACTTC; cdr3_aa: CASSFGGGLQETQYF
v_call: TRBV6-1; clone_size: .; d_call: .; j_call: TRBJ1-1; cdr3_nt: TGTGCCAGCAGTGAATGGGGGGCGGGCACTGAAGCTTTCTTT; cdr3_aa: CASSEWGAGTEAFF
v_call: TRBV12-2; clone_size: once; d_call: .; j_call: TRBJ1-6; cdr3_nt: TGTGCAAGTCGCTTTCCCCCACCCCAGGGGCTTGCCTATAATTCACCCCTCCACTTT; cdr3_aa: CASRFPPPQGLAYNSPLHF
v_call: TRBV28; clone_size: .; d_call: .; j_call: TRBJ2-7; cdr3_nt: TGTGCCAGCAGCATAGCCTACGAGCAGTACTTC; cdr3_aa: CASSIAYEQYF
v_call: TRBV18; clone_size: .; d_call: TRBD2; j_call: TRBJ2-7; cdr3_nt: TGTGCCAGCTCACCACTAGCGGGGGCCTCTACCTACGAGCAGTACTTC; cdr3_aa: CASSPLAGASTYEQYF
v_call: TRBV3-1/TRBV3-2; clone_size: .; d_call: .; j_call: TRBJ2-4; cdr3_nt: TGTGCCAGCAGCCCCCGTGCTAGTGCAGACATTCAGTACTTC; cdr3_aa: CASSPRASADIQYF
v_call: TRBV5-8; clone_size: .; d_call: TRBD1; j_call: TRBJ2-2; cdr3_nt: TGTGCCAGCAGCTTAGGGACAGGGACGACCGGGGAGCTGTTTTTT; cdr3_aa: CASSLGTGTTGELFF
v_call: TRBV27; clone_size: .; d_call: TRBD1; j_call: TRBJ2-3; cdr3_nt: TGTGCCAGCAAAAGGGGACAGAGAATCACAGATACGCAGTATTTT; cdr3_aa: CASKRGQRITDTQYF
v_call: TRBV19; clone_size: .; d_call: .; j_call: TRBJ1-2; cdr3_nt: TGTGCCAGTAGTATTATTCCCCGGTGGTATGGCTACACCTTC; cdr3_aa: CASSIIPRWYGYTF
v_call: TRBV30; clone_size: .; d_call: .; j_call: TRBJ1-1; cdr3_nt: TGTGCCTGGAGTGTTAGGGAGGCCACTGAAGCTTTCTTT; cdr3_aa: CAWSVREATEAFF
v_call: TRBV14; clone_size: .; d_call: .; j_call: TRBJ1-1; cdr3_nt: TGTGCCAGCAGCCAGCCCCCGGGGGGGAACACTGAAGCTTTCTTT; cdr3_aa: CASSQPPGGNTEAFF
v_call: TRBV5-1; clone_size: .; d_call: TRBD2; j_call: TRBJ2-1; cdr3_nt: TGCGCCAGCAGCAGTCTAGCGGGAGGTTCCTACAATGAGCAGTTCTTC; cdr3_aa: CASSSLAGGSYNEQFF
v_call: TRBV30; clone_size: .; d_call: TRBD2; j_call: TRBJ2-1; cdr3_nt: TGTGCCTACCCAGACCAGCGGGAGGAATGCTACAATGAGCAGTTCTTC; cdr3_aa: CAYPDQREECYNEQFF
v_call: TRBV30; clone_size: .; d_call: .; j_call: TRBJ1-6; cdr3_nt: TGTGCCTGGAGTCCGCACCTGATGGGGAGGGCAGGATCACCCCTCCACTTT; cdr3_aa: CAWSPHLMGRAGSPLHF